The rows below give T cell receptor beta chains drawn from one sample of a study of T cell responses to AZD1222 COVID-19 vaccine. Sequencing was performed with immunoSEQ multiplex PCR; in TCRdb, only in-frame clones are kept and a portion is missing. Of about 160,000 clones listed, approximately 90% are singletons. Sequenced here: peripheral blood, sampled on day 0 of AZD1222 vaccination. The receptors derive from an adult in good health. Each CDR3 is given with its conserved first and last residue. D genes are given only for firm matches. Clone size is shown for a subset of rows, as once, few, many or a class of expanded clone.

J: TRBJ1-4
V: TRBV5-8
D: TRBD1
size: once
DNA: TGTGCCAGCAGCTTGCAGGGGGCGCGGTATGAAAAACTGTTTTTT
CDR3: CASSLQGARYEKLFF

J: TRBJ1-6
V: TRBV4-3
D: NA
size: NA
DNA: TGCGCCAGCAGCCAAGATGTTTACTATAATTCACCCCTCCACTTT
CDR3: CASSQDVYYNSPLHF

J: TRBJ2-1
V: TRBV24-1
D: NA
size: NA
DNA: TGTGCCACCAGCCCCCCCCGGGGTGGCTACAATGAGCAGTTCTTC
CDR3: CATSPPRGGYNEQFF

J: TRBJ1-1
V: TRBV9
D: NA
size: once
DNA: TGTGCCAGCAGCGTTGGAGTCATGAACACTGAAGCTTTCTTT
CDR3: CASSVGVMNTEAFF

J: TRBJ1-2
V: TRBV28
D: NA
size: many
DNA: TGTGCCAGCAGTTTCTCCCTCGGCGGGCCGGAGGCTAAACCGGACTATGGCTACACCTTC
CDR3: CASSFSLGGPEAKPDYGYTF

J: TRBJ2-5
V: TRBV14
D: NA
size: NA
DNA: TGTGCCAGCAGCCCTCGCTGGCGGGCCCTCCAAGAGACCCAGTACTTC
CDR3: CASSPRWRALQETQYF

J: TRBJ1-2
V: TRBV28
D: NA
size: once
DNA: TGTGCCAGCAGAACGGGGGGATCCCAACCCGGCTACACCTTC
CDR3: CASRTGGSQPGYTF

J: TRBJ1-3
V: TRBV9
D: NA
size: NA
DNA: TGTGCCAGCAGCGGGGTTATTCCTGGAAACACCATATATTTT
CDR3: CASSGVIPGNTIYF

J: TRBJ1-6
V: TRBV4-3
D: NA
size: few
DNA: TGCGCCAGCAGCCAGGGGCCGGATTCACCCCTCCACTTT
CDR3: CASSQGPDSPLHF

J: TRBJ2-7
V: TRBV4-2
D: TRBD1
size: NA
DNA: TGTGCCAGCAGCCAAGATCAGACAGGGTGGGGCTACGAGCAGTACTTC
CDR3: CASSQDQTGWGYEQYF

J: TRBJ2-7
V: TRBV5-1
D: NA
size: NA
DNA: TGCGCCAGCAGCCCCCGACTAGGGAGCTACGAGCAGTACTTC
CDR3: CASSPRLGSYEQYF

J: TRBJ2-3
V: TRBV28
D: TRBD2
size: NA
DNA: TGTGCCAGCAGAAGAGCGGGAGGGCCTCTCACAGATACGCAGTATTTT
CDR3: CASRRAGGPLTDTQYF

J: TRBJ2-1
V: TRBV7-2
D: NA
size: NA
DNA: TGTGCCAGCAGATTTCGGGATACACTTATGAATGAGCAGTTCTTC
CDR3: CASRFRDTLMNEQFF

J: TRBJ1-6
V: TRBV14
D: NA
size: once
DNA: TGTGCCAGCAGCCCCCGGTCCTACTCACCCCTCCACTTT
CDR3: CASSPRSYSPLHF

J: TRBJ1-1
V: TRBV7-3
D: NA
size: NA
DNA: TGTGCCAGCAGCTTAAGAGGTGGCGGGAACACTGAAGCTTTCTTT
CDR3: CASSLRGGGNTEAFF

J: TRBJ2-5
V: TRBV10-1
D: TRBD2
size: NA
DNA: TGCGCCAGCAGTCCTAGCGGGATTGTGGAGACCCAGTACTTC
CDR3: CASSPSGIVETQYF

J: TRBJ1-2
V: TRBV19
D: NA
size: NA
DNA: TGTGCCAGTAGTCGTTTTCGGAGGACAGCTAACTATGGCTACACCTTC
CDR3: CASSRFRRTANYGYTF

J: TRBJ2-7
V: TRBV5-8
D: NA
size: NA
DNA: TGTGCCAGCAGCTGGGGGAGTCACGAGCAGTACTTC
CDR3: CASSWGSHEQYF

J: TRBJ2-1
V: TRBV3-1/TRBV3-2
D: NA
size: few
DNA: TGTGCCAGCAGCCCGGACTCCGCACTTGGGAATGAGCAGTTCTTC
CDR3: CASSPDSALGNEQFF

J: TRBJ1-2
V: TRBV28
D: NA
size: NA
DNA: TGTGCCAGCAGTTCCGTTGGCTATGGCTACACCTTC
CDR3: CASSSVGYGYTF

J: TRBJ1-5
V: TRBV2
D: NA
size: once
DNA: TGTGCCAGCAAAAGGGAGGACAATCAGCCCCAGCATTTT
CDR3: CASKREDNQPQHF

J: TRBJ2-7
V: TRBV3-1/TRBV3-2
D: TRBD1
size: NA
DNA: TGTGCCAGCAGCCAAGACAGGGGGAGCGAGCAGTACTTC
CDR3: CASSQDRGSEQYF

J: TRBJ2-1
V: TRBV6-5
D: NA
size: NA
DNA: TGTGCCTCCTCCCCGTATTCCTACAATGAGCAGTTCTTC
CDR3: CASSPYSYNEQFF

J: TRBJ1-5
V: TRBV29-1
D: TRBD1
size: NA
DNA: TGCAGCGTTGCCCCGGTAGGGGGCCAGCCCCAGCATTTT
CDR3: CSVAPVGGQPQHF

J: TRBJ2-3
V: TRBV4-3
D: TRBD2
size: NA
DNA: TGCGCCAGCAGCCAAACAACTAGCGCTACTAGCACAGATACGCAGTATTTT
CDR3: CASSQTTSATSTDTQYF

J: TRBJ2-7
V: TRBV5-4
D: NA
size: few
DNA: TGTGCCAGCAGCTTGGCTCCGGACCGATCAGCCTACGAGCAGTACTTC
CDR3: CASSLAPDRSAYEQYF

J: TRBJ2-3
V: TRBV30
D: NA
size: NA
DNA: TGTGCCTGGACTAGACAAAGCACAGATACGCAGTATTTT
CDR3: CAWTRQSTDTQYF

J: TRBJ1-3
V: TRBV1
D: NA
size: NA
DNA: TGCACCAGCAGCCAAGGCGTTAGGGGGCGCCCTGGAAACACCATATATTTT
CDR3: CTSSQGVRGRPGNTIYF

J: TRBJ2-4
V: TRBV7-9
D: TRBD2
size: NA
DNA: TGTGCCAGCTCCACTAGCGGGAAAAACATTCAGTACTTC
CDR3: CASSTSGKNIQYF

J: TRBJ1-5
V: TRBV28
D: NA
size: NA
DNA: TGTGCCAGCAGTTCCCAGGGGTTTCAGCCCCAGCATTTT
CDR3: CASSSQGFQPQHF

J: TRBJ2-1
V: TRBV3-1/TRBV3-2
D: NA
size: NA
DNA: TGTGCCAGCAGCCAAGATGTAAGGGTCCATGAGCAGTTCTTC
CDR3: CASSQDVRVHEQFF

J: TRBJ2-3
V: TRBV27
D: TRBD2
size: NA
DNA: TGTGCCAGCAAGACTAGCGGGAGGACAGATACGCAGTATTTT
CDR3: CASKTSGRTDTQYF

J: TRBJ2-7
V: TRBV5-4
D: NA
size: NA
DNA: TGTGCCAGCAGCTTCGGGCAGCGACCCTACGAGCAGTACTTC
CDR3: CASSFGQRPYEQYF

J: TRBJ1-6
V: TRBV11-2
D: NA
size: NA
DNA: TGTGCCAGCAGCTTAACGAGGAGGAATTCACCCCTCCACTTT
CDR3: CASSLTRRNSPLHF

J: TRBJ1-2
V: TRBV2
D: NA
size: NA
DNA: TGTGCCAGCAGGGCTGAAGCTAACTATGGCTACACCTTC
CDR3: CASRAEANYGYTF

J: TRBJ1-2
V: TRBV28
D: TRBD1
size: NA
DNA: TGTGCCAGCAAAATGACAGGGAGCTACTATGGCTACACCTTC
CDR3: CASKMTGSYYGYTF

J: TRBJ2-7
V: TRBV2
D: TRBD2
size: NA
DNA: TGTGCCAGCAGACTAGCGCCCTACGAGCAGTACTTC
CDR3: CASRLAPYEQYF